Below, 20 T cell receptor beta chains from the same sample are listed, as sequenced in a study of STAT5B mutations in CD4+ large granular lymphocyte leukemia. Profiled with immunoSEQ multiplex PCR; TCRdb holds only in-frame clones, not every one. The sample includes approximately 30,000 clones, 75% to 85% of them seen just once. Sequenced input: CD4+ T cells from blood buffy coats. These receptors came from a human donor in good health.

The rearrangement uses TRBV7-2 and TRBJ2-3; 9 bases are shared with TRBD2. V shed 7 bases, J shed 1 base, and the junction held 6 bases outside the gene matches. CDR3 length: 15 amino acids. The germline V gene has CDR1 SGHTA and CDR2 FQGNSA. The CDR3 DNA reads TGTGCCAGCAAAGGCGGGGGGGCCGGCACAGATACGCAGTATTTT. Encoded protein: CASKGGGAGTDTQYF.

The chain employs TRBV28 and TRBJ2-2, with D possibly TRBD2 on 6 matching bases. The V and J ends lost 6 bases and 3 bases respectively, with 11 bases between them. Germline V gene sequence: CDR1 MDHEN, CDR2 SYDVKM. The CDR3 is made up of 14 amino acids. CDR3 DNA: TGTGCCAGCAGCGGGACTCCTTACACCGGGGAGCTGTTTTTT. Residues: CASSGTPYTGELFF.

This clone was seen a few times. The chain joins TRBV2 to TRBJ1-1; perhaps TRBD1 as D (5 bases). CDR1 is SNHLY and CDR2 is FYNNEI in the germline V gene. The CDR3 runs 13 residues. Trimming left V 5 bases short and J 5 bases short, with 12 bases between. The CDR3, as DNA: TGTGCCAGCAGTAGGCTGGGGGGTACTGAAGCTTTCTTT. Its translation is CASSRLGGTEAFF.

The sample holds a few counts of this clone. The rearrangement links TRBV19 to TRBJ2-7, with a possible D match to TRBD2 (5 bases). Germline CDR1 LNHDA, CDR2 SQIVND (reference sequence). The ends were cut back, 5 bases at V and 7 bases at J, with 15 bases in the middle. There are 13 residues in the CDR3. CDR3 nucleotides: TGTGCCAGTAGTTCTCGACGGGATGGGGAGCAGTACTTC. Amino acids: CASSSRRDGEQYF.

The chain carries TRBV14 and TRBJ1-5; D remains ambiguous. The germline V gene encodes CDR1 SGHDN and CDR2 FVKESK. With 2 bases removed from V and 3 bases from J, the gap between germline ends came to 5 bases. The CDR3 totals 13 residues. The DNA of the CDR3 is TGTGCCAGCAGCCAAACCTCCAATCAGCCCCAGCATTTT. As protein: CASSQTSNQPQHF.

The chain joins TRBV10-3 to TRBJ1-5, with a weak D call TRBD1 (5 bases). This CDR3 has 15 amino acids. Germline V gene lookup returns CDR1 ENHRY and CDR2 SYGVKD. The ends were cut back, 0 bases at V and 11 bases at J, with 17 bases in the middle. CDR3 residues: CAISESTTGDRAQHF. The CDR3 DNA sequence: TGTGCCATCAGTGAGTCGACGACGGGGGATAGGGCCCAGCATTTT.

This clone was observed a single time. The chain combines TRBV27 with TRBJ2-7, with TRBD1 as a possible D gene (6 bases). The germline CDR1 and CDR2 sequences are MNHEY and SMNVEV (reference sequence). This CDR3 is built from 15 residues. Trimming stripped 5 bases from V and 0 bases from J, with 14 bases between. The CDR3 region is CASSPRTVRSYEQYF. The DNA of the CDR3 is TGTGCCAGCAGTCCACGGACAGTCCGCTCCTACGAGCAGTACTTC.

V usage is TRBV2 and J usage is TRBJ1-1, with unresolved D. Germline loops: CDR1 SNHLY, CDR2 FYNNEI. Trimming stripped 4 bases from V and 10 bases from J, with 16 bases between. CDR3 size: 13 residues. CDR3 nucleotide sequence: TGTGCCAGCAGTGCAAAGCTAGAATCAGTAGCTTTCTTT. Residues: CASSAKLESVAFF.

This chain connects TRBV27 to TRBJ1-6; D is unresolved. Deletions cut 3 bases from V and 6 bases from J, with 3 bases between. The V gene's germline CDR1 is MNHEY and CDR2 SMNVEV (reference sequence). CDR3 size: 12 residues. This CDR3 reads CASSFVNSPLHF. The CDR3 DNA sequence: TGTGCCAGCAGTTTTGTTAATTCACCCCTCCACTTT.

The chain has TRBV18 and TRBJ1-1; D gene unclear. Trimming removed 3 bases at V and 1 base at J, with 12 bases between. The CDR3 runs 15 residues. In germline, CDR1 is KGHSH, CDR2 LQKENI. The CDR3 nucleotides read TGTGCCAGCTCACCCGGACCCTCCTCGAACACTGAAGCTTTCTTT. Its translation: CASSPGPSSNTEAFF.

The chain couples TRBV6-5 to TRBJ1-2, with 12 bases lining up with TRBD1. This CDR3 spans 15 amino acids. The junction had 8 bases not matched to a gene; V was cut back by 6 bases and J by 6 bases. The germline gives CDR1 MNHEY, CDR2 SVGAGI. The CDR3 here is CASRPGTGGDNGYTF. In DNA form, the CDR3 reads TGTGCCAGCAGGCCCGGGACAGGGGGCGACAATGGCTACACCTTC.

This clone was recorded a few times. The chain employs TRBV19 and TRBJ1-4, with D unresolved. The CDR3 is made up of 14 amino acids. Germline V lookup: CDR1 LNHDA, CDR2 SQIVND (reference sequence). Trimming shortened V by 6 bases and J by 0 bases, and 8 bases separated the two germline ends. CDR3 in DNA: TGTGCCAGTAGGGGGTCTACAACTAATGAAAAACTGTTTTTT. As protein: CASRGSTTNEKLFF.

The chain couples TRBV18 to TRBJ1-5, with D possibly matching TRBD1 (6 bases). Germline V lookup: CDR1 KGHSH, CDR2 LQKENI. The CDR3 is 13 residues long. V was clipped by 4 bases and J by 4 bases, with 8 bases between them. Here the CDR3 DNA reads TGTGCCAGCTCACGAACAGGGAATCAGCCCCAGCATTTT. Translation: CASSRTGNQPQHF.

The chain recombines TRBV21-1 with TRBJ1-5. TRBV21-1 is listed as a pseudogene. The CDR3 covers 13 residues. The CDR3 nucleotides read TGTGCCAGCAGCAAACTCCGCAATCAGCCCCAGCATTTT. Translating gives CASSKLRNQPQHF.

This clone came up a few times. The chain couples TRBV29-1 to TRBJ1-1; 9 bases are shared with TRBD1. J lost 5 bases, V lost 6 bases, and 7 bases had no gene match. The CDR3 has 13 amino acids. Germline assignment: CDR1 SQVTM and CDR2 ANQGSEA. CDR3 sequence: CSVSQGASTEAFF. The CDR3 coding sequence is TGCAGCGTCTCACAGGGGGCGAGTACTGAAGCTTTCTTT.

This clone was recorded once. This sequence joins TRBV27 and TRBJ2-2; D call uncertain. This CDR3 contains 15 residues. The V gene lost 8 bases and the J gene lost 5 bases, with 18 bases spanning the gap. Germline CDR1 reads MNHEY; CDR2 reads SMNVEV (reference sequence). CDR3 in amino acids: CASFHTRVITGELFF. CDR3 bases: TGTGCCAGCTTTCATACCCGCGTGATTACCGGGGAGCTGTTTTTT.

V and J are TRBV7-2 and TRBJ2-7, with D perhaps TRBD1 or TRBD2 (5 bases each). Germline V lookup: CDR1 SGHTA, CDR2 FQGNSA. V was cut by 5 bases and J by 9 bases, with 23 bases left in between. This CDR3 region has 15 residues. The CDR3 bases are TGTGCCAGCAGCCCCCCTTCCGGGACGCCAGGCGTGCAGTACTTC. Residues: CASSPPSGTPGVQYF.

The chain carries TRBV18 and TRBJ2-3; D call uncertain. The CDR3 has 13 residues. V dropped 10 bases and J dropped 0 bases, with 11 bases sitting between them. The germline V gene encodes CDR1 KGHSH and CDR2 LQKENI. DNA of the CDR3: TGTGCCACTGCGGAATCTAGCACAGATACGCAGTATTTT. This sequence encodes CATAESSTDTQYF.

V gene TRBV5-6 combines with J gene TRBJ2-5, with D tentatively TRBD1 (6 bases). V lost 4 bases and J lost 1, with 11 bases in between. Per germline, CDR1 SGHDT and CDR2 YYEEEE. The CDR3 has 14 residues. This chain's CDR3 is CASSSQGTQETQYF. The CDR3, as DNA: TGTGCCAGCAGCAGTCAGGGGACCCAAGAGACCCAGTACTTC.

The V gene is TRBV19, the J gene TRBJ1-2; the D is unclear. Trimming stripped 9 bases from V and 2 bases from J, with 19 bases between. Germline V gives CDR1 LNHDA, CDR2 SQIVND (reference sequence). The CDR3 is 15 amino acids. CDR3 protein: CASTGETQSNYGYTF. Written as DNA, the CDR3 is TGTGCCAGCACCGGCGAGACACAATCCAACTATGGCTACACCTTC.